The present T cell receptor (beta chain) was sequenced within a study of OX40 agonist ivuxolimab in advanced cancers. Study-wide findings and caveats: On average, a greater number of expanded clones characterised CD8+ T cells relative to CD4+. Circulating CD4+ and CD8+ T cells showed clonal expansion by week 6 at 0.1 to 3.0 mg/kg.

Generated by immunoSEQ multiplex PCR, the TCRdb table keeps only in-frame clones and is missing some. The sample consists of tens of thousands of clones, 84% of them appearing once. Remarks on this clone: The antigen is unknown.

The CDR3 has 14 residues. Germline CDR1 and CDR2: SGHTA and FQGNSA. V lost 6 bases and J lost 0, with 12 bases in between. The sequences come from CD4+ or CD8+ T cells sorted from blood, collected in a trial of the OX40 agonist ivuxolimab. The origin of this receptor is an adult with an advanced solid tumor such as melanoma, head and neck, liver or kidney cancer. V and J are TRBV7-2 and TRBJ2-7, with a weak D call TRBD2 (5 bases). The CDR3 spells CASRWTQSSYEQYF. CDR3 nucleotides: TGTGCCAGCAGGTGGACTCAAAGCTCCTACGAGCAGTACTTC.